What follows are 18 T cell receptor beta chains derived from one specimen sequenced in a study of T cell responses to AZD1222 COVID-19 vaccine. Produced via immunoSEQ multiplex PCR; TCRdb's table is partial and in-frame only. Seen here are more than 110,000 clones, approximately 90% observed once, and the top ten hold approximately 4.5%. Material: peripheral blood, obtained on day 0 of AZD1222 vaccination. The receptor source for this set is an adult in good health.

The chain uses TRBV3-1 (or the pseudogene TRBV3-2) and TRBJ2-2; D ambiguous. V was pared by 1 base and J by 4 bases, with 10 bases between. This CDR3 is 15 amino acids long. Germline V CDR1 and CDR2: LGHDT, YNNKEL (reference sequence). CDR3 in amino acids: CASSQASRITGELFF. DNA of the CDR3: TGTGCCAGCAGCCAAGCCTCTAGGATCACCGGGGAGCTGTTTTTT.

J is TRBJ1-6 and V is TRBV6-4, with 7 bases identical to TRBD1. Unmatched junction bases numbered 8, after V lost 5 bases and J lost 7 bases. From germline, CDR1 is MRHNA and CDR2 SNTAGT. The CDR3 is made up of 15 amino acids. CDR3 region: CASSPAGQLNSPLHF. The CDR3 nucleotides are TGTGCCAGCAGTCCCGCGGGACAGTTAAATTCACCCCTCCACTTT.

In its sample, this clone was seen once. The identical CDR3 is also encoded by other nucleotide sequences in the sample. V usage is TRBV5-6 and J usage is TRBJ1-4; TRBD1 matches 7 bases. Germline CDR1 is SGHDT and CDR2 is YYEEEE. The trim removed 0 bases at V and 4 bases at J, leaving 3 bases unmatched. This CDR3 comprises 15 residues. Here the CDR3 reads CASSLGQGINEKLFF. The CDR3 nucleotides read TGTGCCAGCAGCTTGGGACAGGGTATTAATGAAAAACTGTTTTTT.

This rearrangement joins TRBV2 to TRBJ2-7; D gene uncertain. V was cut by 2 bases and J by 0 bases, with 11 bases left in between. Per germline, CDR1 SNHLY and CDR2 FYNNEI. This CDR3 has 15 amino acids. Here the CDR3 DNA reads TGTGCCAGCAGTGAACGGTCTCTATACTCCTACGAGCAGTACTTC. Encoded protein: CASSERSLYSYEQYF. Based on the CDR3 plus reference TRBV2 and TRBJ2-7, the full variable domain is EPEVTQTPSHQVTQMGQEVILRCVPISNHLYFYWYRQILGQKVEFLVSFYNNEISEKSEIFDDQFSVERPDGSNFTLKIRSTKLEDSAMYFCASSERSLYSYEQYFGPGTRLTVT.

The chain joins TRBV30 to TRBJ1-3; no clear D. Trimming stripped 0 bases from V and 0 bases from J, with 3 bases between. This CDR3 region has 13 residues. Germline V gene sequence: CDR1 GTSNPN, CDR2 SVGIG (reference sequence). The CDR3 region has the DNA TGTGCCTGGAGTGTTTCCTCTGGAAACACCATATATTTT. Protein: CAWSVSSGNTIYF.

The CDR3 DNA reads as TGTGCCAGCAGTCGACTAGCGGGAGGACAAAGGACCGGGGAGCTGTTTTTT. Protein product: CASSRLAGGQRTGELFF. The V gene is TRBV6-6, the J gene TRBJ2-2; 13 bases agree with TRBD2. Looked up from germline, CDR1 is MNHNY and CDR2 is SVGAGI (reference sequence). The CDR3 spans 17 residues. V was pared by 5 bases and J by 5 bases, with 8 bases of the junction left unmatched.

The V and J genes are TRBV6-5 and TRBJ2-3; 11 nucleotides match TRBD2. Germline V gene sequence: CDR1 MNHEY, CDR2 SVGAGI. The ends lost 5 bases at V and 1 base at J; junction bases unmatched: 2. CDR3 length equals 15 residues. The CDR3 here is CASSRLAGRTDTQYF. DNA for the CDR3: TGTGCCAGCAGTCGACTAGCGGGGCGCACAGATACGCAGTATTTT.

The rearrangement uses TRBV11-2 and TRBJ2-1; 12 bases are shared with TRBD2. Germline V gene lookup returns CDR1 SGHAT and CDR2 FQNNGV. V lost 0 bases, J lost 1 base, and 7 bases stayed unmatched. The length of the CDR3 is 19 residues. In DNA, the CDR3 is TGTGCCAGCAGCTTAGAAGACGGACTAGCGGGGTATTCCTACAATGAGCAGTTCTTC. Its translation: CASSLEDGLAGYSYNEQFF.

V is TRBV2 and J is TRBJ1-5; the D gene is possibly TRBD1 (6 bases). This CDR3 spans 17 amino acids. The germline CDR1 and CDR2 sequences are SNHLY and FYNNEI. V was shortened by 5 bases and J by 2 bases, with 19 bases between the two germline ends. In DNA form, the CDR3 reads TGTGCCAGCAGTCCCAGCGAGGGGGAATATCGCAATCAGCCCCAGCATTTT. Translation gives CASSPSEGEYRNQPQHF. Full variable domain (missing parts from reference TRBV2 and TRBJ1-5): EPEVTQTPSHQVTQMGQEVILRCVPISNHLYFYWYRQILGQKVEFLVSFYNNEISEKSEIFDDQFSVERPDGSNFTLKIRSTKLEDSAMYFCASSPSEGEYRNQPQHFGDGTRLSIL.

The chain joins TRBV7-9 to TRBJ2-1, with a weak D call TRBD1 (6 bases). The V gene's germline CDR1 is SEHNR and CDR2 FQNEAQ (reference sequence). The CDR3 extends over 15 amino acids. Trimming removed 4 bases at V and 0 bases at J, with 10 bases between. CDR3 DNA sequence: TGTGCCAGCAGCTACCGGGACAACTCCTACAATGAGCAGTTCTTC. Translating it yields CASSYRDNSYNEQFF.

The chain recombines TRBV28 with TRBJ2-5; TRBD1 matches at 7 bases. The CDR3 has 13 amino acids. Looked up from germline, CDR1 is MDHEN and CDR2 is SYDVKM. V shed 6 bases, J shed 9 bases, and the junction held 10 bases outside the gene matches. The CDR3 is CASSLTGAMAQYF. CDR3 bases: TGTGCCAGCAGCCTAACAGGGGCCATGGCCCAGTACTTC. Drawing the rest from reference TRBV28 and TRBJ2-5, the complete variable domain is DVKVTQSSRYLVKRTGEKVFLECVQDMDHENMFWYRQDPGLGLRLIYFSYDVKMKEKGDIPEGYSVSREKKERFSLILESASTNQTSMYLCASSLTGAMAQYFGPGTRLLVL.

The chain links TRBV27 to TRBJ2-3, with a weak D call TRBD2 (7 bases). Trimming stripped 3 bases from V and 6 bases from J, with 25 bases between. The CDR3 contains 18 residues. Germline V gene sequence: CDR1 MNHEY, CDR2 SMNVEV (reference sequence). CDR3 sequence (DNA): TGTGCCAGCAGTTTCAAGGCTTATGGGGGGGCCCGACCTGATACGCAGTATTTT. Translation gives CASSFKAYGGARPDTQYF.

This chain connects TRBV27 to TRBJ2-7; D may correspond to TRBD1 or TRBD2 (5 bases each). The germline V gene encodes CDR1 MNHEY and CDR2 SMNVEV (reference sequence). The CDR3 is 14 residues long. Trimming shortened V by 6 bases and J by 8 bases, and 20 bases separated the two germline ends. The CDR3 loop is CASRSGRLGLQQYF. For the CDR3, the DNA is TGTGCCAGCAGGTCGGGACGGTTGGGCCTACAGCAGTACTTC.

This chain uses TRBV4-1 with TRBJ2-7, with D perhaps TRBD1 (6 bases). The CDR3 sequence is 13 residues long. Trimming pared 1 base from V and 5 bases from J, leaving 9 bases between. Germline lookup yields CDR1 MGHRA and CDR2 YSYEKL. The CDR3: CASSQVYRDEQYF. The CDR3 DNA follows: TGCGCCAGCAGCCAAGTGTACAGGGACGAGCAGTACTTC.

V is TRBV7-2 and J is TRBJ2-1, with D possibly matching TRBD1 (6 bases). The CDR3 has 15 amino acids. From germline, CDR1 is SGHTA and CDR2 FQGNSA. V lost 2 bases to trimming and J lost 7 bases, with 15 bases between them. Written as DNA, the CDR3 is TGTGCCAGCAGCTTAACGGCAGGGGTTCGGAATGAGCAGTTCTTC. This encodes CASSLTAGVRNEQFF.

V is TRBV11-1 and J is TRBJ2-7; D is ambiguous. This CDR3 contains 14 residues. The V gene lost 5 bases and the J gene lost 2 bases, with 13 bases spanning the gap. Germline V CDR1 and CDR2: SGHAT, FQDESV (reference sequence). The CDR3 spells CASSPPGPPYEQYF. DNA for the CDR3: TGTGCCAGCAGCCCTCCGGGCCCCCCCTACGAGCAGTACTTC.

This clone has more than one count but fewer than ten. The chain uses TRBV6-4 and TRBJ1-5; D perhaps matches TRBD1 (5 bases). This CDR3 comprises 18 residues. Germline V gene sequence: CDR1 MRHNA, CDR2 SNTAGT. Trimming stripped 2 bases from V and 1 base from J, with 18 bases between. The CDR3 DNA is TGTGCCAGCAGTGACCCTACTCGGGACCCGTCAAGCAATCAGCCCCAGCATTTT. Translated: CASSDPTRDPSSNQPQHF.

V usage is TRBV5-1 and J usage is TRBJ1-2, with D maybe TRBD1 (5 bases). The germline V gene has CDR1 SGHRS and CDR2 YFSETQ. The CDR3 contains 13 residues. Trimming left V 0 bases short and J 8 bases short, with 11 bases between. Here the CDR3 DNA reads TGCGCCAGCAGCTTGGGCAGCCAGGGAGGCTACACCTTC. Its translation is CASSLGSQGGYTF.